This passage covers 7 T cell receptor beta chains from one sample sequenced in a study of shared clonotypes between healthy human individuals. It was CD45RO-negative cells, positively selected for CCR7, that made up naive CD8 cells, with terminally differentiated effector memory CD45RA+ cells excluded. TCRdb's table, derived via immunoSEQ multiplex PCR, lists solely in-frame clones and lacks some. The data show about 2.1 million clones, around 95% seen once. The sample taken for sequencing was naive CD8+ T cells from PBMCs. Every receptor here comes from a man aged 18 to 29 in good health. Some clones in this sample may be carry-over from other donors' samples.

The V gene is TRBV5-6, the J gene TRBJ1-2; 8 nucleotides agree with TRBD1. V was clipped by 1 base and J by 6 bases; unmatched bases: 5. From germline, CDR1 is SGHDT and CDR2 YYEEEE. The CDR3 is made up of 14 amino acids. CDR3 nucleotides: TGTGCCAGCAGCTTGCTCGGACAGGGTGATGGCTACACCTTC. Translating gives CASSLLGQGDGYTF.

CDR3: CASSYSRTGKTQHF. CDR3 coding DNA: TGTGCCAGCAGTTACTCGAGGACAGGCAAGACCCAGCATTTT. The gene calls are TRBV6-5 and TRBJ1-5, with 7 bases lining up with TRBD1. Germline V gene data show CDR1 as MNHEY and CDR2 as SVGAGI. The CDR3 covers 14 residues. J lost 11 bases, V lost 0 bases, and 7 bases had no gene match.

The CDR3 is CASTTGFNTGELFF. CDR3 coding DNA: TGTGCCAGTACGACAGGGTTCAACACCGGGGAGCTGTTTTTT. The V call is TRBV19, the J call TRBJ2-2; TRBD1 matches 7 bases. V was pared by 7 bases and J by 2 bases, with 4 bases of the junction left unmatched. The CDR3 extends over 14 amino acids. Germline V CDR1 and CDR2: LNHDA, SQIVND (reference sequence).

The CDR3 DNA is TGTGCCTGGAGTGTACATGGAGCACAGCCCCAGCATTTT. Translated, it gives CAWSVHGAQPQHF. This sequence joins TRBV30 and TRBJ1-5; D gene unclear. Between the trimmed V and J ends, which lost 0 bases and 7 bases, there was a span of 10 bases. The CDR3 is 13 residues long. CDR1 GTSNPN and CDR2 SVGIG come from the germline V gene (reference sequence).

This clone was counted a single time. CDR3 DNA sequence: TGTGCCAGCAGTTCTAGCGGGAACAGCAATGAGCAGTTCTTC. Residues: CASSSSGNSNEQFF. This sequence joins TRBV28 and TRBJ2-1; 9 bases line up with TRBD2. V was clipped by 4 bases and J by 6 bases; unmatched bases: 4. Germline lookup yields CDR1 MDHEN and CDR2 SYDVKM. The CDR3 sequence is 14 residues long.

About this clone: One junction end does not reproduce the germline sequence, and a read error may be involved. The sample holds other DNA sequences that translate to the same CDR3. The J gene is TRBJ2-2, the V gene TRBV7-3, with a tentative D call TRBD2 (6 bases). Germline V gene sequence: CDR1 SGHTA, CDR2 FQGTGA. This CDR3 is built from 14 residues. This CDR3 is CASSPLRTGGELFF. DNA of the CDR3: TGTGCCAGCAGCCCCCTACGAACGGGCGGGGAGCTGTTCTTT.

As to this clone: The same CDR3 arises from other DNA sequences in this sample as well. The chain links TRBV7-3 to TRBJ2-1; D uncertain. Germline V gene lookup returns CDR1 SGHTA and CDR2 FQGTGA. The V gene lost 4 bases and the J gene lost 10 bases, with 11 bases spanning the gap. This CDR3 is 12 amino acids long. CDR3 in DNA: TGTGCCAGCAGCTCACCCCCCGGGGAGCAGTTCTTC. Encoded protein: CASSSPPGEQFF.